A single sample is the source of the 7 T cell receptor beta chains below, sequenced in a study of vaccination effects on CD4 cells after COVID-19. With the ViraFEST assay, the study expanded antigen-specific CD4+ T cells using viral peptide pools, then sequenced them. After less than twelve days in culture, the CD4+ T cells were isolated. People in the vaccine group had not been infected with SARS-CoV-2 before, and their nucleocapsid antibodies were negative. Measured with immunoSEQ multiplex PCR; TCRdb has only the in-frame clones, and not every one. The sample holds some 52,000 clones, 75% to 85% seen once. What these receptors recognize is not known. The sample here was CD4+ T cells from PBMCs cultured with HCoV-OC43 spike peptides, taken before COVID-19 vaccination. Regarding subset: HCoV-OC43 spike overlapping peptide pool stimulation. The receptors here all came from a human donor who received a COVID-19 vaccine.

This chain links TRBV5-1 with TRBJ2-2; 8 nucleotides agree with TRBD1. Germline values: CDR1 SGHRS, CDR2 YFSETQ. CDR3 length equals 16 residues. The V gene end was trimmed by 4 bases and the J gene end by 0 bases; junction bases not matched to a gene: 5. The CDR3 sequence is CASSPQGAPNTGELFF. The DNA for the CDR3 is TGCGCCAGCAGCCCCCAGGGGGCCCCGAACACCGGGGAGCTGTTTTTT.

The CDR3: CASSLDQGDGYTF. Written as DNA, the CDR3 is TGCGCCAGCAGCTTGGATCAGGGAGATGGCTACACCTTC. This chain connects TRBV5-1 to TRBJ1-2; maybe TRBD1 (5 bases). V lost 0 bases and J 6 bases, leaving 9 bases between the germline ends. The germline CDR1 and CDR2 sequences are SGHRS and YFSETQ. This CDR3 spans 13 amino acids.

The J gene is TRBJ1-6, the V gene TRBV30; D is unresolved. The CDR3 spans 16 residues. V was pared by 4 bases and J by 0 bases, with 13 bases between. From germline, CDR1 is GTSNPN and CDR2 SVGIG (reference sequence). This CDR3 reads CAWTTGMSSYNSPLHF. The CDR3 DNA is TGTGCCTGGACCACTGGGATGAGCTCCTATAATTCACCCCTCCACTTT. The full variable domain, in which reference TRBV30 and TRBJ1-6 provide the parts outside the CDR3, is SQTIHQWPATLVQPVGSPLSLECTVEGTSNPNLYWYRQAAGRGLQLLFYSVGIGQISSEVPQNLSASRPQDRQFILSSKKLLLSDSGFYLCAWTTGMSSYNSPLHFGNGTRLTVT.

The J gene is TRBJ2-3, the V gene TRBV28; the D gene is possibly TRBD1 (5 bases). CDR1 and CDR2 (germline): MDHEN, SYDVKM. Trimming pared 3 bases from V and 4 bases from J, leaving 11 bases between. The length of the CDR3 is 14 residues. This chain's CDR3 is CASSFSPGSDTQYF. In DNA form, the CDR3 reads TGTGCCAGCAGTTTCTCCCCAGGGTCAGATACGCAGTATTTT. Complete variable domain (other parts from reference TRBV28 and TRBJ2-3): DVKVTQSSRYLVKRTGEKVFLECVQDMDHENMFWYRQDPGLGLRLIYFSYDVKMKEKGDIPEGYSVSREKKERFSLILESASTNQTSMYLCASSFSPGSDTQYFGPGTRLTVL.

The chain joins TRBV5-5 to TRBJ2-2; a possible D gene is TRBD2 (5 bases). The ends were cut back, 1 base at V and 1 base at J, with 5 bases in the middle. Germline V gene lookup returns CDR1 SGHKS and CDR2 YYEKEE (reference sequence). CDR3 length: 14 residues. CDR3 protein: CASSLRGNTGELFF. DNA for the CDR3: TGTGCCAGCAGCTTGCGGGGGAACACCGGGGAGCTGTTTTTT.

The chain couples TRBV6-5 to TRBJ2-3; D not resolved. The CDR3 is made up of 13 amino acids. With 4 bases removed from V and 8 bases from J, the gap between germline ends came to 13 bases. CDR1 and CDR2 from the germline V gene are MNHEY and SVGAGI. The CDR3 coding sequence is TGTGCCAGCAGTTCAATGTCCCGAGGTACGCAGTATTTT. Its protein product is CASSSMSRGTQYF.

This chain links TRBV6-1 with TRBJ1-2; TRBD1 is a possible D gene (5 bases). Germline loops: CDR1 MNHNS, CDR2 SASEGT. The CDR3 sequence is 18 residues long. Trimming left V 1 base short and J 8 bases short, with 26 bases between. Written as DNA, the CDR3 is TGTGCCAGCAGTGAAGTAGGTCTGACAGAACCCTTTCCTCTAGGCTACACCTTC. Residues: CASSEVGLTEPFPLGYTF.